This T cell receptor beta chain was sequenced for a study of shared clonotypes between healthy human individuals. Overall study: Every donor yielded three CD4 naive, three CD4 memory, two CD8 naive and one CD8 memory plate. General observations from the study: Relative to memory subsets, naive subsets generally showed larger estimated richness.

Investigators divided CD4+ cells into CD45RA+ naive and CD45RA-negative memory subsets. Study processing details: Junction-only sequences without quality scores came from ImmunoSEQ, so filtering differed. This table comes from immunoSEQ multiplex PCR, and its TCRdb copy is limited to in-frame clones, with some not included. Clone size and the V and J calls come from that table; the DNA yielded D and trimming. Here the sample spans some 1.1 million clones, approximately 80% being singletons. This clone was counted a few times. Its antigen is unidentified. In germline, CDR1 is SGDLS, CDR2 YYNGEE. The CDR3 length is 14 residues. V shed 2 bases and J shed 2 bases, with 11 bases lying between them.

This sequence joins TRBV9 and TRBJ2-7; D may be TRBD1 or TRBD2 (5 bases each). This receptor was obtained from a man aged 18 to 35 in good health. Some clones in this sample may be carry-over from other donors' samples. The sequencing sample was made of memory CD4+ T cells from PBMCs. As to subset: CD45RA-negative fraction. Written as DNA, the CDR3 is TGTGCCAGCAGCGTCGGTCGGGACCCCTACGAGCAGTACTTC. It yields the protein CASSVGRDPYEQYF.